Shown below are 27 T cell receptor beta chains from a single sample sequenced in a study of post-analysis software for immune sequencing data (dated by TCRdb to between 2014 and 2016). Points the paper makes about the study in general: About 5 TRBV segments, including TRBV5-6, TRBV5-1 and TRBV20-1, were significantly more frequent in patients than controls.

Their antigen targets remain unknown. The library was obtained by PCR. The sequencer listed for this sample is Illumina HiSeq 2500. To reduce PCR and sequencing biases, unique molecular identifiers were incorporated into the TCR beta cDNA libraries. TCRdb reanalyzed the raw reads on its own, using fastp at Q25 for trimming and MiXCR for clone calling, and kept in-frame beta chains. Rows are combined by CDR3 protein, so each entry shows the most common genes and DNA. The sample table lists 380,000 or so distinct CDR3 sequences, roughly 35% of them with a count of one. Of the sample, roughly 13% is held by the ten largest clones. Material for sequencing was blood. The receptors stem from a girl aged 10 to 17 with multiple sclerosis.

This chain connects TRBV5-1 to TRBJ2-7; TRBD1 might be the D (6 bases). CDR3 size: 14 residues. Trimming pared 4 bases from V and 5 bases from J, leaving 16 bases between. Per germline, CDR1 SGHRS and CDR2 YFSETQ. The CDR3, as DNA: TGCGCCAGCAGCGGGCAGGGGCGCATCCACGAGCAGTACTTC. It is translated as CASSGQGRIHEQYF.

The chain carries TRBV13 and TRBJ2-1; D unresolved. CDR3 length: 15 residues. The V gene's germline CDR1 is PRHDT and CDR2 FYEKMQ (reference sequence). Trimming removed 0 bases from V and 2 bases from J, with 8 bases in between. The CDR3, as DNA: TGTGCCAGCAGCTTAGGCACAGTTACCTACAATGAGCAGTTCTTC. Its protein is CASSLGTVTYNEQFF. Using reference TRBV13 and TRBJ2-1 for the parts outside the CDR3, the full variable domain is AAGVIQSPRHLIKEKRETATLKCYPIPRHDTVYWYQQGPGQDPQFLISFYEKMQSDKGSIPDRFSAQQFSDYHSELNMSSLELGDSALYFCASSLGTVTYNEQFFGPGTRLTVL.

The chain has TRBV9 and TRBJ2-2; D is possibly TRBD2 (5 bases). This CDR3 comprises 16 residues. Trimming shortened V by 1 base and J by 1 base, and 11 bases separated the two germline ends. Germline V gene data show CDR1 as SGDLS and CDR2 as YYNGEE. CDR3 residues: CASSVLGVGNTGELFF. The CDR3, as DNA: TGTGCCAGCAGCGTACTCGGGGTGGGGAACACCGGGGAGCTGTTTTTT.

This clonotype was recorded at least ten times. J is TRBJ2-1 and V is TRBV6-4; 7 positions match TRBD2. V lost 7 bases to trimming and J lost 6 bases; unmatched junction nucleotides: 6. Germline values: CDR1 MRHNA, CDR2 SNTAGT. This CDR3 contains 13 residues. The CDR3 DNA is TGTGCCAGCAAGAGCGGGGTCGCCAATGAGCAGTTCTTC. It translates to CASKSGVANEQFF.

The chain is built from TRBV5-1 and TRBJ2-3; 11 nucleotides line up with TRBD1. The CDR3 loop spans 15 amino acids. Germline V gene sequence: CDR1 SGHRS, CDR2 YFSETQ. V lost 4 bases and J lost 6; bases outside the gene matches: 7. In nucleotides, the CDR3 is TGCGCCAGCAGCGCAGGGGACAGGGGGTTGGATACGCAGTATTTT. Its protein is CASSAGDRGLDTQYF.

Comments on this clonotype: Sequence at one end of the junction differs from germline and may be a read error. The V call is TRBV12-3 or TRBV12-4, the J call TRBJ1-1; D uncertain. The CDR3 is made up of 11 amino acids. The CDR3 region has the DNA TGTGCCAGTAGTTTGGGGTACAAAGCTTTCTTT. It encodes CASSLGYKAFF.

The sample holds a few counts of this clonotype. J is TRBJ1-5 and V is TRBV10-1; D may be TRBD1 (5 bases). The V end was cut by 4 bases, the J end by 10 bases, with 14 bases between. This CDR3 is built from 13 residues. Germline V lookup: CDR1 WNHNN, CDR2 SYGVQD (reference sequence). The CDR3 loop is CASSGDPQGPQHF. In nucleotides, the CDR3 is TGCGCCAGCAGTGGGGACCCCCAAGGACCCCAGCATTTT.

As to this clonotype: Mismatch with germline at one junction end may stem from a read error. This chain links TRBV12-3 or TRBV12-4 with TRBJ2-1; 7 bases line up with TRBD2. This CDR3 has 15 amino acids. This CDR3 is CASRIGGSSDNEQFF. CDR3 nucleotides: TGTGCCAGCAGAATCGGGGGGAGCTCCGACAATGAGCAGTTCTTC.

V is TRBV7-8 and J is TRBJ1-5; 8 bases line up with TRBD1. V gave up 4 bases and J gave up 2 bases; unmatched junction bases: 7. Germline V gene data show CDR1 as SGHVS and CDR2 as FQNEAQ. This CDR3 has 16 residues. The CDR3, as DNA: TGTGCCAGCAGCTCCCGACAGGGGCGAGGCAATCAGCCCCAGCATTTT. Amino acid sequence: CASSSRQGRGNQPQHF. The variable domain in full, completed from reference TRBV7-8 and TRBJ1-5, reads GAGVSQSPRYKVAKRGQDVALRCDPISGHVSLFWYQQALGQGPEFLTYFQNEAQLDKSGLPSDRFFAERPEGSVSTLKIQRTQQEDSAVYLCASSSRQGRGNQPQHFGDGTRLSIL.

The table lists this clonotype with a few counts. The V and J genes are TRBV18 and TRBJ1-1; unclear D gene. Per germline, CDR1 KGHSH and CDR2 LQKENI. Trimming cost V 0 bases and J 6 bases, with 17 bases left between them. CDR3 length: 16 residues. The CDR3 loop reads CASSPPVLQSYAEAFF. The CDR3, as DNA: TGTGCCAGCTCACCACCGGTATTGCAGTCGTACGCTGAAGCTTTCTTT.

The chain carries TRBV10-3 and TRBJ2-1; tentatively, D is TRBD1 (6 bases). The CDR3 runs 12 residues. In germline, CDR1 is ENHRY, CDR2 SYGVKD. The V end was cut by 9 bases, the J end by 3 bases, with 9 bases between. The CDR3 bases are TGTGCCATAGAGGGGGACTACAATGAGCAGTTCTTC. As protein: CAIEGDYNEQFF.

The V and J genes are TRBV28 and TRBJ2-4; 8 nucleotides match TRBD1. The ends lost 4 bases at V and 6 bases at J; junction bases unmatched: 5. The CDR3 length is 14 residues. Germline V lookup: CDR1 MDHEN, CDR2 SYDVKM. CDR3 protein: CASSSGTGRNIQYF. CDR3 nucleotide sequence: TGTGCCAGCAGTTCCGGGACAGGCAGAAACATTCAGTACTTC.

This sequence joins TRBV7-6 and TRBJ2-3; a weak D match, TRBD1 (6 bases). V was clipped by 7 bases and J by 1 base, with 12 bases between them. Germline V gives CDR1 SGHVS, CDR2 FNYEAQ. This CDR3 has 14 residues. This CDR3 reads CASTLRQGTDTQYF. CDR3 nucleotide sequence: TGTGCCAGCACCCTAAGACAGGGCACAGATACGCAGTATTTT.

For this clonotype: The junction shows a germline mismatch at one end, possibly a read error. For the CDR3, the DNA is TGTGCCAGCAGTTCCACAGAGGGAGGGTACAGTGAGCAGTTCTTC. Protein sequence: CASSSTEGGYSEQFF. This sequence joins TRBV12-3 or TRBV12-4 and TRBJ2-1; 7 bases align to TRBD2. The CDR3 sequence is 15 residues long.

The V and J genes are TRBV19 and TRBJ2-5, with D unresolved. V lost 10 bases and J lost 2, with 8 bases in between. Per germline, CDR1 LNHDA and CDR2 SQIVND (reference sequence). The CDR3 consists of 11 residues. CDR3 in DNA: TGTGCCACAAGGGCTCAAGAGACCCAGTACTTC. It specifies CATRAQETQYF.

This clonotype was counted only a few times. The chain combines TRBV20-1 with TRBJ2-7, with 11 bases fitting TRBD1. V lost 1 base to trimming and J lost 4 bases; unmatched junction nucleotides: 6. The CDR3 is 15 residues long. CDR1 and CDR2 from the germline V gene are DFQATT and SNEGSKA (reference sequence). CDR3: CSARGTGGFFYEQYF. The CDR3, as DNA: TGCAGTGCTAGAGGGACAGGGGGCTTTTTTTACGAGCAGTACTTC.

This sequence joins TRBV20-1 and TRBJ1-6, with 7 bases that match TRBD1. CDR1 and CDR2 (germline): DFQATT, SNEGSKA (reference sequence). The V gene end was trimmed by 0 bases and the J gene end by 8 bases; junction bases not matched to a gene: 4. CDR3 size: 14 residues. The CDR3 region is CSAREEGAYSPLHF. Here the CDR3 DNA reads TGCAGTGCTAGAGAGGAGGGGGCGTATTCACCCCTCCACTTT.

In DNA form, the CDR3 reads TGTGCCAGCAGTTGGACAGGGTGGAATTCACCCCTCCACTTT. Its translation: CASSWTGWNSPLHF. V usage is TRBV27 and J usage is TRBJ1-6, with TRBD1 matching over 8 bases. Trimming took 4 bases from V and 7 from J; bases not matched to a gene: 3. CDR1 MNHEY and CDR2 SMNVEV come from the germline V gene (reference sequence). The CDR3 totals 14 residues.

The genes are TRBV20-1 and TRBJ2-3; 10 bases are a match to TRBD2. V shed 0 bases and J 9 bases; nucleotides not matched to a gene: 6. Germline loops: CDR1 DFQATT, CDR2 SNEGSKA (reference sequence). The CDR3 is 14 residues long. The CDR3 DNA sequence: TGCAGTGCTAGAGATGAGGGGACTAGCGTCACGCAGTATTTT. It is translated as CSARDEGTSVTQYF.

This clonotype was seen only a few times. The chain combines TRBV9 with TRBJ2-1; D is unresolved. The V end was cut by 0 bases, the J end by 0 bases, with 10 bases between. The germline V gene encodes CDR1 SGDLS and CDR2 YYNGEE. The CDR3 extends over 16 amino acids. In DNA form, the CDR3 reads TGTGCCAGCAGCGTAGGGTGGGAAGTCTCCTACAATGAGCAGTTCTTC. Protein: CASSVGWEVSYNEQFF.

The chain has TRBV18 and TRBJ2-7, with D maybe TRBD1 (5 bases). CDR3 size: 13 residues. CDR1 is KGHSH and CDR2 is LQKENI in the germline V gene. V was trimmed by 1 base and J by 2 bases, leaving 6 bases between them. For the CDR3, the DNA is TGTGCCAGCTCACCACGACAGACCTACGAGCAGTACTTC. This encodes CASSPRQTYEQYF.

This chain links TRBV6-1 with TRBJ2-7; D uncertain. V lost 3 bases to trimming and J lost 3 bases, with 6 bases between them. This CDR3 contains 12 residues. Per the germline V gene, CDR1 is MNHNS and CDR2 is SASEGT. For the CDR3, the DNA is TGTGCCAGCAGTGATGACCTCTACGAGCAGTACTTC. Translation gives CASSDDLYEQYF.

The CDR3 is CASTHDGNYGYTF. CDR3 nucleotides: TGTGCCAGCACCCACGACGGGAACTATGGCTACACCTTC. This chain joins TRBV12-3 or TRBV12-4 and TRBJ1-2; no clear D gene. The CDR3 is 13 residues long. V was clipped by 7 bases and J by 2 bases, with 11 bases between them.

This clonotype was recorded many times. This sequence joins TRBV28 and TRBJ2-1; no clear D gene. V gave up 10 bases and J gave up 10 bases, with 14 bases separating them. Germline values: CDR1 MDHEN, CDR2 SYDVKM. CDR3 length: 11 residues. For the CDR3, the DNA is TGTGCCACCCTGACCGACATAGAGCAGTTCTTC. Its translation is CATLTDIEQFF.

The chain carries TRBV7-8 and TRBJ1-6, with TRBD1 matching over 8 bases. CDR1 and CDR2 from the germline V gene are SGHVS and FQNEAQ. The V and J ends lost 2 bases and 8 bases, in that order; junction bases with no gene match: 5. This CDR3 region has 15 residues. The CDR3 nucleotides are TGTGCCAGCAGCTTAATCCAGGGGGCATATTCACCCCTCCACTTT. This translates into CASSLIQGAYSPLHF.

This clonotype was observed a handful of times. The CDR3 coding sequence is TGTGCCAGCAGTGAAGTGGTGACTAGCGTCTACGAGCAGTACTTC. Residues: CASSEVVTSVYEQYF. J is TRBJ2-7 and V is TRBV6-1; 8 positions agree with TRBD2. Germline V gives CDR1 MNHNS, CDR2 SASEGT. The CDR3 has 15 amino acids. The junction had 5 bases not matched to a gene; V was cut back by 1 base and J by 3 bases.

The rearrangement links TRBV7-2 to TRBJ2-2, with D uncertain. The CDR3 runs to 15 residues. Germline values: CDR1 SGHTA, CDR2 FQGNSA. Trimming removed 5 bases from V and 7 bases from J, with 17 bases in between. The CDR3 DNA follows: TGTGCCAGCAGCCTTCCGGGCTACAGCAGCGGGGAGCTGTTTTTT. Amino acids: CASSLPGYSSGELFF.